The 24 T cell receptor beta chains below were found in one sample sequenced in a study of cytomegalovirus exposure and HLA in healthy donors. The PCR used 60 Vbeta and 13 Jbeta primers. Data came from immunoSEQ multiplex PCR; TCRdb stores just in-frame clones and leaves some out. The profile shows some 170,000 clones, 70% to 80% of them singletons. The sample taken for sequencing was PBMCs. Receptors were obtained from a woman aged 55-69 years in good health and CMV-seropositive.

V and J are TRBV2 and TRBJ2-7; 9 bases line up with TRBD1. Germline V gives CDR1 SNHLY, CDR2 FYNNEI. With V trimmed by 1 base and J by 9 bases, 16 bases remained unmatched. This CDR3 has 17 residues. The CDR3 here is CASSEDRGRSRIPLQYF. CDR3 in DNA: TGTGCCAGCAGTGAAGACAGGGGGCGGTCCAGGATCCCTTTGCAGTACTTC. The entire variable domain, with the rest obtained from reference TRBV2 and TRBJ2-7, is as follows: EPEVTQTPSHQVTQMGQEVILRCVPISNHLYFYWYRQILGQKVEFLVSFYNNEISEKSEIFDDQFSVERPDGSNFTLKIRSTKLEDSAMYFCASSEDRGRSRIPLQYFGPGTRLTVT.

This chain connects TRBV4-2 to TRBJ2-3, with TRBD2 identical over 10 bases. The CDR3 loop spans 15 amino acids. Germline CDR1 reads LGHNA; CDR2 reads YNFKEQ. Trimming at V came to 3 bases and at J to 4 bases, leaving 4 bases not matched to a gene. The CDR3 DNA reads TGTGCCAGCAGCCACGGACTAGCGGAGGCAGATACGCAGTATTTT. This codes for CASSHGLAEADTQYF.

This clone was counted a few times. The chain recombines TRBV6-1 with TRBJ2-7, with 10 bases fitting TRBD2. V lost 2 bases to trimming and J lost 3 bases; unmatched junction nucleotides: 4. Germline lookup yields CDR1 MNHNS and CDR2 SASEGT. CDR3 length equals 15 residues. The CDR3 reads CASSEPGLAVYEQYF. The CDR3, as DNA: TGTGCCAGCAGTGAACCCGGACTAGCGGTCTACGAGCAGTACTTC.

V and J are TRBV10-3 and TRBJ1-6; the match to TRBD1 covers 10 bases. This CDR3 spans 14 amino acids. V was pared by 6 bases and J by 10 bases, with 6 bases of the junction left unmatched. Looked up from germline, CDR1 is ENHRY and CDR2 is SYGVKD. The CDR3 region is CAISAGTGVSPLHF. CDR3 DNA sequence: TGTGCCATCAGCGCCGGGACAGGGGTCTCACCCCTCCACTTT.

The chain couples TRBV19 to TRBJ1-1; TRBD1 is a possible D gene (6 bases). Trimming removed 4 bases from V and 3 bases from J, with 9 bases in between. The CDR3 sequence is 13 residues long. The germline CDR1 and CDR2 sequences are LNHDA and SQIVND (reference sequence). The CDR3 DNA reads TGTGCCAGTAGTACCACAGGGTACACTGAAGCTTTCTTT. Its translation: CASSTTGYTEAFF.

The chain joins TRBV27 to TRBJ1-2; maybe TRBD1 (6 bases). CDR3 length: 15 residues. CDR1 and CDR2 (germline): MNHEY, SMNVEV (reference sequence). V lost 2 bases and J 0 bases, leaving 10 bases between the germline ends. CDR3 nucleotides: TGTGCCAGCAGTTTAACCCAGGGGACTAACTATGGCTACACCTTC. Translation gives CASSLTQGTNYGYTF.

In its sample, this clone was seen once. The CDR3 region is CASSQDAPGHSGNTIYF. The CDR3 DNA follows: TGTGCCAGCAGCCAAGATGCCCCAGGTCACTCTGGAAACACCATATATTTT. This chain joins TRBV4-2 and TRBJ1-3; unclear D gene. The V end was cut by 0 bases, the J end by 0 bases, with 12 bases between. The CDR3 has 17 residues. Germline V lookup: CDR1 LGHNA, CDR2 YNFKEQ.

The chain employs TRBV7-9 and TRBJ1-6; D may be TRBD1 (6 bases). Germline lookup yields CDR1 SEHNR and CDR2 FQNEAQ (reference sequence). The CDR3 is 17 amino acids. V dropped 4 bases and J dropped 0 bases, with 13 bases sitting between them. CDR3 amino acids: CASSWGGHSSYNSPLHF. DNA of the CDR3: TGTGCCAGCAGCTGGGGGGGCCACTCCTCCTATAATTCACCCCTCCACTTT.

The CDR3 loop reads CSVSGSPGYHKSQETQYF. CDR3 DNA sequence: TGCAGCGTAAGCGGGAGCCCCGGATACCACAAAAGCCAAGAGACCCAGTACTTC. The chain employs TRBV29-1 and TRBJ2-5; 8 positions agree with TRBD2. Germline CDR1 and CDR2: SQVTM and ANQGSEA. The CDR3 is 18 amino acids. J lost 1 base, V lost 6 bases, and 19 bases had no gene match.

This clone is a singleton in its sample. The V call is TRBV6-1, the J call TRBJ2-3; 9 bases map to TRBD1. Germline V gives CDR1 MNHNS, CDR2 SASEGT. The length of the CDR3 is 15 residues. Losses at the gene ends were 6 bases for V and 1 base for J; bases not matched to a gene: 5. This CDR3 reads CASSVTGGGTDTQYF. The DNA for the CDR3 is TGTGCCAGCAGCGTCACAGGGGGCGGCACAGATACGCAGTATTTT.

This clone was counted a few times. This chain links TRBV10-3 with TRBJ1-4; 11 bases agree with TRBD1. The CDR3 length is 18 residues. Looked up from germline, CDR1 is ENHRY and CDR2 is SYGVKD. V dropped 7 bases and J dropped 7; count of bases not matched to a gene: 17. CDR3 nucleotide sequence: TGTGCCATCATACTAACCGCGGGACAGGGGGTGGATGGTGAAAAACTGTTTTTT. It specifies CAIILTAGQGVDGEKLFF.

V is TRBV28 and J is TRBJ1-1; no definite D call. Trimming took off 6 bases at V and 3 bases at J, with 8 bases between the two ends. CDR3 length equals 12 residues. CDR1 and CDR2 from the germline V gene are MDHEN and SYDVKM. For the CDR3, the DNA is TGTGCCAGCAGGAGAGGGTACACTGAAGCTTTCTTT. Translating it yields CASRRGYTEAFF.

The rearrangement links TRBV7-2 to TRBJ1-5; D call uncertain. The germline V gene has CDR1 SGHTA and CDR2 FQGNSA. Between the trimmed V and J ends, which lost 5 bases and 2 bases, there was a span of 13 bases. CDR3 length: 15 residues. DNA for the CDR3: TGTGCCAGCAGCCCCCGGCAGGTCGGCAATCAGCCCCAGCATTTT. It yields the protein CASSPRQVGNQPQHF.

The chain combines TRBV6-1 with TRBJ2-3, with a possible D match to TRBD1 (6 bases). Per the germline V gene, CDR1 is MNHNS and CDR2 is SASEGT. The V end lost 7 bases, the J end lost 1 base, and 9 bases lay between the germline ends. This CDR3 has 13 amino acids. For the CDR3, the DNA is TGTGCCAGCAAAAGGACAGGCACAGATACGCAGTATTTT. As protein: CASKRTGTDTQYF.

This sequence joins TRBV5-4 and TRBJ2-3, with 9 bases that match TRBD1. The V segment lost 3 bases and the J segment 2 bases; nucleotides outside the gene matches: 4. This CDR3 spans 15 amino acids. Germline CDR1 reads SGHNT; CDR2 reads YYREEE (reference sequence). DNA for the CDR3: TGTGCCAGCAGCTCCGGGACAGGGACCACAGATACGCAGTATTTT. It encodes CASSSGTGTTDTQYF.

The chain carries TRBV4-3 and TRBJ2-5; TRBD2 matches at 9 bases. The V segment lost 0 bases and the J segment 5 bases; nucleotides outside the gene matches: 10. The CDR3 runs to 17 residues. Germline loops: CDR1 LGHNA, CDR2 YSLEER. DNA for the CDR3: TGCGCCAGCAGCCAAGATAACAGCGGGGGGCCTGGGGAGACCCAGTACTTC. It codes for CASSQDNSGGPGETQYF.

The V gene is TRBV7-9, the J gene TRBJ1-1, with no clear D. The CDR3 is made up of 13 amino acids. CDR1 SEHNR and CDR2 FQNEAQ come from the germline V gene (reference sequence). V lost 2 bases and J 1 base, leaving 5 bases between the germline ends. DNA of the CDR3: TGTGCCAGCAGCTTAATCCGGAACACTGAAGCTTTCTTT. It encodes CASSLIRNTEAFF.

The chain combines TRBV7-6 with TRBJ2-7; 13 bases agree with TRBD2. The CDR3 has 15 residues. Germline V CDR1 and CDR2: SGHVS, FNYEAQ. V shed 6 bases, J shed 4 bases, and the junction held 6 bases outside the gene matches. In nucleotides, the CDR3 is TGTGCCAGCAGTTATGGACTAGCGGGAGCTTACGAGCAGTACTTC. This translates into CASSYGLAGAYEQYF.

The V and J genes are TRBV5-6 and TRBJ1-2, with D possibly TRBD1 on 5 matching bases. Germline CDR1 reads SGHDT; CDR2 reads YYEEEE. CDR3 length: 14 residues. The V and J ends lost 10 bases and 3 bases respectively, with 19 bases between them. The CDR3 DNA sequence: TGTGCCTCAAGCTTGCAGGGTATGGACTATGGCTACACCTTC. Translated, it gives CASSLQGMDYGYTF.

The J gene is TRBJ2-5, the V gene TRBV6-5; 13 bases agree with TRBD2. The CDR3 spans 14 residues. Germline V gives CDR1 MNHEY, CDR2 SVGAGI. J was trimmed by 2 bases and V by 6 bases; bases with no gene match: 0. Written as DNA, the CDR3 is TGTGCCAGCAGGGGACTAGCGGGACAAGAGACCCAGTACTTC. It is translated as CASRGLAGQETQYF.

The chain couples TRBV5-8 to TRBJ2-3, with TRBD1 matching 8 bases. V lost 4 bases to trimming and J lost 4 bases; unmatched junction nucleotides: 5. This CDR3 region has 14 residues. Germline CDR1 is SGHTS and CDR2 is YDEGEE. This CDR3 reads CASSAGQGPDTQYF. In DNA, the CDR3 is TGTGCCAGCAGCGCCGGACAGGGCCCAGATACGCAGTATTTT.

The J gene is TRBJ2-5, the V gene TRBV5-6; 10 bases align to TRBD1. CDR1 is SGHDT and CDR2 is YYEEEE in the germline V gene. The V and J ends lost 4 bases and 2 bases, in that order; junction bases with no gene match: 5. CDR3 length equals 15 residues. Here the CDR3 DNA reads TGTGCCAGCAGCCAGGGGGGACAGGGGCAAGAGACCCAGTACTTC. The encoded protein is CASSQGGQGQETQYF.

The DNA of the CDR3 is TGTGCCAGCTCACCATGGGCAGGGGTAGTGAATCAGCCCCAGCATTTT. It is translated as CASSPWAGVVNQPQHF. The rearrangement links TRBV18 to TRBJ1-5; D is possibly TRBD1 (6 bases). This CDR3 has 16 amino acids. Germline loops: CDR1 KGHSH, CDR2 LQKENI. The ends were cut back, 2 bases at V and 4 bases at J, with 15 bases in the middle.

V gene TRBV11-2 combines with J gene TRBJ2-7; the match to TRBD2 covers 12 bases. V gave up 6 bases and J gave up 2 bases; unmatched junction bases: 2. The CDR3 totals 14 residues. The germline V gene encodes CDR1 SGHAT and CDR2 FQNNGV. As DNA, the CDR3 is TGTGCCAGCAGGAGACTAGCGGGGGCCTACGAGCAGTACTTC. Protein sequence: CASRRLAGAYEQYF.